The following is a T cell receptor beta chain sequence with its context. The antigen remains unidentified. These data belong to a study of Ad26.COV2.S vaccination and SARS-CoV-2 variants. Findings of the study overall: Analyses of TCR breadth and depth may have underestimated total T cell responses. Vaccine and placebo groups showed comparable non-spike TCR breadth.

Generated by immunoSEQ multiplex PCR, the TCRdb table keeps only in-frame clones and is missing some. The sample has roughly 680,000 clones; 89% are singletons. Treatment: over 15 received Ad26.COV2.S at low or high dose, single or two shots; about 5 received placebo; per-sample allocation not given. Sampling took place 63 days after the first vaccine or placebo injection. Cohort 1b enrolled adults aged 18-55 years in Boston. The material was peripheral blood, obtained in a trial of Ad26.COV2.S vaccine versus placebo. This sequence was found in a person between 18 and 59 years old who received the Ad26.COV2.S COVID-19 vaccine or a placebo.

The CDR3 DNA is TGTGCCAGCAGCCAAGTAAGGACTAGCGGGAGGAATGAGCAGTTCTTC. It encodes CASSQVRTSGRNEQFF. The rearrangement joins TRBV4-2 to TRBJ2-1; TRBD2 matches at 14 bases. The CDR3 covers 16 residues. The V gene end was trimmed by 1 base and the J gene end by 7 bases; junction bases not matched to a gene: 3. Germline CDR1 LGHNA, CDR2 YNFKEQ.